The clone carrying this T cell receptor (beta chain) was picked up a small number of times. Its specificity is unknown. This sample is part of a study of identifying expanded T cells in peripheral blood. This CDR3 is 14 amino acids long. V gave up 4 bases and J gave up 6 bases; unmatched junction bases: 3. Germline V gene sequence: CDR1 SEHNR, CDR2 FQNEAQ (reference sequence). Healthy donors had no documented immune events, such as infections, while sampled. Notes on the study in general: Variance in clone template counts between two-week samples significantly increased with total template count across all healthy donors. Approximately 1.1 clones differed between technical replicates, versus around 15 and 19 over time.

Repertoires were generated with immunoSEQ multiplex PCR, while TCRdb's copy carries only in-frame clones and drops some. The table lists roughly 100,000 clones, approximately 89% of them singletons. The sequence derives from a person aged 18 to 70 in good health. The chain employs TRBV7-9 and TRBJ1-2; 12 bases fit TRBD1. Sequenced sample: blood. The CDR3 DNA follows: TGTGCCAGCAGCTGGGGACAGGGGGCGGATGGCTACACCTTC. Its translation: CASSWGQGADGYTF.